A single TCR beta chain is shown here with its context. This CDR3 is built from 14 residues. Trimming left V 4 bases short and J 1 base short, with 12 bases between. Germline V gives CDR1 SGHNT, CDR2 YYREEE (reference sequence). These data come from a study of shared clonotypes between healthy human individuals. Positive CCR7 selection of CD45RO-negative cells yielded the naive CD8 cells, and terminally differentiated effector memory CD45RA+ cells were excluded. Libraries were prepared by immunoSEQ multiplex PCR; TCRdb keeps only in-frame clonotypes and omits some of them. The sample has approximately 2,000,000 clones, around 93% seen once; the top ten hold about 1.7%.

The TCR originated in a man younger than 30 in good health. Some clones in this sample may be carry-over from other donors' samples. Sequencing was performed on naive CD8+ T cells from PBMCs. The V call is TRBV5-4, the J call TRBJ2-7, with D perhaps matching TRBD1 (5 bases). In DNA, the CDR3 is TGTGCCAGCAGCCCCACTCAGGGATCCTACGAGCAGTACTTC. It translates to CASSPTQGSYEQYF.